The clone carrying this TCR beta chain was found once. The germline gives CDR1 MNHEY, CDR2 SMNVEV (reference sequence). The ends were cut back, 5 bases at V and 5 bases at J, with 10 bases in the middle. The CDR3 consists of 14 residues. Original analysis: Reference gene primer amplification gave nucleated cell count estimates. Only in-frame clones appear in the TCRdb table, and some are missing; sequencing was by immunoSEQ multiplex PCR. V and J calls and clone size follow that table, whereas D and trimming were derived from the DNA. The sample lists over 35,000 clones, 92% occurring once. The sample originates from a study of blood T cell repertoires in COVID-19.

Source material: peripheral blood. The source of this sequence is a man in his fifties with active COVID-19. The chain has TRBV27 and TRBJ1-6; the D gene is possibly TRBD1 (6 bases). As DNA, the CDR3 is TGTGCCAGCAGTCAACACAGGGATAATTCACCCCTCCACTTT. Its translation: CASSQHRDNSPLHF.